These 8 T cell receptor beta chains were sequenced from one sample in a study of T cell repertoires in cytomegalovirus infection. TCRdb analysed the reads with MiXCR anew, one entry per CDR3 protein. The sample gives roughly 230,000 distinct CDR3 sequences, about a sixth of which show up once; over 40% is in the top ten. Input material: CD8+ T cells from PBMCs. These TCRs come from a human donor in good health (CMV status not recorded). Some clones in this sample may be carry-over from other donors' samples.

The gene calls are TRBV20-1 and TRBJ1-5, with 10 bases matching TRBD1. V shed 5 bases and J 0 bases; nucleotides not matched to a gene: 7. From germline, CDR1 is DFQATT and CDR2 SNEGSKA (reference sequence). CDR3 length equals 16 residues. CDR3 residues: CSAGDRGPGSNQPQHF. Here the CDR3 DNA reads TGCAGTGCTGGGGACAGGGGCCCGGGTAGCAATCAGCCCCAGCATTTT.

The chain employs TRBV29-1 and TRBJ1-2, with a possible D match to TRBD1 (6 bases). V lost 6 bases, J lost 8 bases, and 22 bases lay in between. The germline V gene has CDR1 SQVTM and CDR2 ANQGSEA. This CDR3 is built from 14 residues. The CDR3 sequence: CSVGGGPDRDGYTF. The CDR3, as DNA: TGCAGCGTGGGAGGGGGGCCCGATAGAGACGGCTACACCTTC. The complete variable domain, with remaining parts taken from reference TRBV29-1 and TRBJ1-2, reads SAVISQKPSRDICQRGTSLTIQCQVDSQVTMMFWYRQQPGQSLTLIATANQGSEATYESGFVIDKFPISRPNLTFSTLTVSNMSPEDSSIYLCSVGGGPDRDGYTFGSGTRLTVV.

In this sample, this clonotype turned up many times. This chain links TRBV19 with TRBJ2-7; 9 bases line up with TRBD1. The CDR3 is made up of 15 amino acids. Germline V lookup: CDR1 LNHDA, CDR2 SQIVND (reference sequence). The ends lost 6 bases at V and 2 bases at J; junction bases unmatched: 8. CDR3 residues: CASSPGQGRTYEQYF. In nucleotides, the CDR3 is TGTGCCAGTAGCCCGGGACAGGGCCGTACCTACGAGCAGTACTTC.

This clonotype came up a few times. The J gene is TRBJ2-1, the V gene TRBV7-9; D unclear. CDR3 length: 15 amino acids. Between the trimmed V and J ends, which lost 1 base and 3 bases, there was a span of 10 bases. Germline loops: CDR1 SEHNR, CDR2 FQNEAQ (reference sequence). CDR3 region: CASSLVLHIYNEQFF. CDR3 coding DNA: TGTGCCAGCAGCTTAGTCCTACATATCTACAATGAGCAGTTCTTC.

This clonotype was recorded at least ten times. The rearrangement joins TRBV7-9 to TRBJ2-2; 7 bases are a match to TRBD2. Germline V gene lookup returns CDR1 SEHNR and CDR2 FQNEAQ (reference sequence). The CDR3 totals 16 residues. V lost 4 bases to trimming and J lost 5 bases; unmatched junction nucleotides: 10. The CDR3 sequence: CASSSTLAGRTGELFF. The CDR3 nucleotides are TGTGCCAGCAGCTCGACCTTAGCGGGCCGAACCGGGGAGCTGTTTTTT.

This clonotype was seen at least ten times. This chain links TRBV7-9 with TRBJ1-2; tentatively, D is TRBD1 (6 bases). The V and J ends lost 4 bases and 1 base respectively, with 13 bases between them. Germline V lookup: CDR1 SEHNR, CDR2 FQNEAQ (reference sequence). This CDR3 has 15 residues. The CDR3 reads CASSSGHSFNYGYTF. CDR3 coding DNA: TGTGCCAGCAGCTCGGGACATTCCTTTAACTATGGCTACACCTTC.

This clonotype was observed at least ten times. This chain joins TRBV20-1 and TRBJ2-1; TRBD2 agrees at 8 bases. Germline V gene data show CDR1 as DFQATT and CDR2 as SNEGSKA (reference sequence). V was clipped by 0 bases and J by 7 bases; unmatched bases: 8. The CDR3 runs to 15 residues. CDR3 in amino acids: CSARDFSGDQNEQFF. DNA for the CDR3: TGCAGTGCTAGAGATTTTAGCGGGGATCAGAATGAGCAGTTCTTC.

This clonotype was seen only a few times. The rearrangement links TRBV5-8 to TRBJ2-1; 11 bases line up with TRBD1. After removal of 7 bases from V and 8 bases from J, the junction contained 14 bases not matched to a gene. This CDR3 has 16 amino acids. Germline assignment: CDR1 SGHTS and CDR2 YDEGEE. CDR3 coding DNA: TGTGCCAGCTTCGAACTCGGACAGGGGGCGAGTCATGAGCAGTTCTTC. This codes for CASFELGQGASHEQFF.